This TCR beta chain originates from a study of CD8 T cells in Susac syndrome. CD8+ and CD4+ T cells taken from blood had their TCR beta sequenced. Germline assignment: CDR1 SQVTM and CDR2 ANQGSEA. The CDR3 covers 13 residues. The V gene end was trimmed by 6 bases and the J gene end by 3 bases; junction bases not matched to a gene: 5. A quantity of roughly 0.5 to 1 ug RNA underwent reverse transcription using random hexamers. The immunoSEQ assay covered 54 Vbeta and 13 Jbeta segments for CDR3. From the immunoSEQ multiplex PCR reads, TCRdb called clonotypes with MiXCR, one entry per CDR3 protein. The sample contains approximately 210,000 distinct CDR3 sequences, 95% of which appear only once.

The chain couples TRBV29-1 to TRBJ2-7, with 10 bases matching TRBD1. The sequencing sample was made of CD4+ T cells from PBMCs. This TCR came from a human donor with multiple sclerosis. CDR3 nucleotide sequence: TGCAGCGTACCCGGGACAGGGGACTACGAGCAGTACTTC. This sequence encodes CSVPGTGDYEQYF.